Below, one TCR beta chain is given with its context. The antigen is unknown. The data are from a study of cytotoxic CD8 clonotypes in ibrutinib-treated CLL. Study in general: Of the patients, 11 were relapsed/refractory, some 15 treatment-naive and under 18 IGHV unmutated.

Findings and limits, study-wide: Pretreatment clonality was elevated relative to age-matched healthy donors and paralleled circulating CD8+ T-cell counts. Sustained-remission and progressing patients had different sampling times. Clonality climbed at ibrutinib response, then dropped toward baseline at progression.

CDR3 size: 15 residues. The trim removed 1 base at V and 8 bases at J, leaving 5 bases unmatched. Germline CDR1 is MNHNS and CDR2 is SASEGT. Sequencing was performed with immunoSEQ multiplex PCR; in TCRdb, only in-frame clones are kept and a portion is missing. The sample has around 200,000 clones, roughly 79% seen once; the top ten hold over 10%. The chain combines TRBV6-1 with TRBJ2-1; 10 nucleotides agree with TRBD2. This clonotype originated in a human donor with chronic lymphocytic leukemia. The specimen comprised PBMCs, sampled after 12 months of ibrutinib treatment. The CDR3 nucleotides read TGTGCCAGCAGTGAAGGTCTAGCGGGAGTCGATGAGCAGTTCTTC. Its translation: CASSEGLAGVDEQFF.